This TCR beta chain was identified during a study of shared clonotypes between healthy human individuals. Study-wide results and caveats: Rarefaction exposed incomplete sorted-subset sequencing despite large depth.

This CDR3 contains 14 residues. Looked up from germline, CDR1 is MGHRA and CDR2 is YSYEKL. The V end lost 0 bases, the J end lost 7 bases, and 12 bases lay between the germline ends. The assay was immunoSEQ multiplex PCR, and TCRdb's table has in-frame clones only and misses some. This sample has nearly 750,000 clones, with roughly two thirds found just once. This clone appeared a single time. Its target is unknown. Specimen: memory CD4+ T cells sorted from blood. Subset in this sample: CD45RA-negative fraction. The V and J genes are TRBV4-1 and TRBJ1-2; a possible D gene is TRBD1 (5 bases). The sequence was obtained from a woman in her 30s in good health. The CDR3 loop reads CASSQDGASGGYTF. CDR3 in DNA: TGCGCCAGCAGCCAAGATGGGGCTAGTGGTGGCTACACCTTC.